These T cell receptor beta chains were read from a single sample in a study of T cell repertoires in cytomegalovirus infection. MiXCR, applied by TCRdb to the reads, yields one record per CDR3 protein. The table records about 230,000 distinct CDR3 sequences, 22% of them present only once. Sequencing was performed on CD8+ T cells from PBMCs. Every receptor here comes from a human donor in good health (CMV status not recorded). Some clones in this sample may be carry-over from other donors' samples. CDR3s include the opening cysteine and the closing phenylalanine or tryptophan. Each record gives: V gene, J gene, D gene, clone size, CDR3 protein, CDR3 DNA. D genes are given only for firm matches. Size tells how often a clone was seen (once, few, many) or the class of an expanded clone, and some rows leave it out.

TRBV6-5	TRBJ2-7	NA	few	CASHTGGQYSEQYF	TGTGCCAGTCATACGGGGGGCCAGTATAGCGAGCAGTACTTC
TRBV20-1	TRBJ2-5	NA	NA	CSATDRDSQETQYF	TGCAGTGCTACAGACCGGGACTCACAAGAGACCCAGTACTTC
TRBV28	TRBJ2-4	NA	many	CASSLRVSKNIQYF	TGTGCCAGCAGTTTAAGGGTATCCAAAAACATTCAGTACTTC
TRBV5-5	TRBJ2-1	TRBD1	NA	CASSAGRDRDNEQFF	TGTGCCAGCAGCGCCGGCCGGGACAGGGACAATGAGCAGTTCTTC
TRBV6-5	TRBJ1-6	NA	few	CASSYSDTSPLHF	TGTGCCAGCAGTTATTCGGACACTTCACCCCTCCACTTT
TRBV7-2	TRBJ1-1	NA	many	CASSSRSGIISNMNTEAFF	TGTGCCAGCAGCTCCCGTTCAGGGATAATCTCCAATATGAACACTGAAGCTTTCTTT
TRBV6-5	TRBJ1-1	TRBD1	few	CASSPHPTGEAFF	TGTGCCAGCAGCCCCCATCCGACAGGGGAAGCTTTCTTT
TRBV27	TRBJ1-4	NA	NA	CASSSHGTNEKLFF	TGTGCCAGCAGTTCTCACGGGACAAATGAAAAACTGTTTTTT
TRBV7-6	TRBJ1-1	NA	NA	CASSSTPGEAFF	TGTGCCAGCAGCTCGACACCGGGGGAAGCTTTCTTT
TRBV27	TRBJ2-5	NA	NA	CASSLYPAPTETQYF	TGTGCCAGCAGTTTATACCCCGCGCCGACAGAGACCCAGTACTTC
TRBV5-1	TRBJ2-5	TRBD1	few	CASSWDRGYQETQYF	TGCGCCAGCAGCTGGGACAGGGGGTACCAAGAGACCCAGTACTTC
TRBV7-2	TRBJ1-2	NA	NA	CASSSPGTPNYGYTF	TGTGCCAGCAGCTCCCCCGGGACACCTAACTATGGCTACACCTTC
TRBV4-1	TRBJ1-5	NA	NA	CASSQDPLGSQPQHF	TGCGCCAGCAGCCAAGACCCCCTCGGCAGTCAGCCCCAGCATTTT
TRBV20-1	TRBJ2-3	NA	few	CSARDLGARFTDTQYF	TGCAGTGCTAGAGACCTCGGGGCGAGATTCACAGATACGCAGTATTTT
TRBV12-3/TRBV12-4	TRBJ1-1	TRBD1	NA	CASSPDRAVYTEAFF	TGTGCCAGCAGCCCGGACAGGGCGGTTTACACTGAAGCTTTCTTT
TRBV13	TRBJ2-7	NA	few	CASSLRDSGLSSYEQYF	TGTGCCAGCAGCTTACGGGACTCTGGCCTCAGCTCCTACGAGCAGTACTTC
TRBV29-1	TRBJ2-2	NA	NA	CSVEGSRQSGTGELFF	TGCAGCGTTGAGGGCTCCCGTCAGAGTGGCACCGGGGAGCTGTTTTTT
TRBV20-1	TRBJ1-2	TRBD1	NA	CSARGRGPTSYTF	TGCAGTGCTAGAGGGAGGGGGCCGACGAGCTACACCTTC
TRBV7-2	TRBJ2-7	TRBD2	few	CASSLGPAGGYEQYF	TGTGCCAGCAGCTTAGGTCCAGCGGGGGGTTACGAGCAGTACTTC
TRBV5-6	TRBJ1-5	NA	few	CASSQGQSNQPQHF	TGTGCCAGCAGCCAAGGACAGAGCAATCAGCCCCAGCATTTT
TRBV7-9	TRBJ1-5	NA	many	CASSFFDSNQPQHF	TGTGCCAGCAGCTTCTTTGATAGCAATCAGCCCCAGCATTTT
TRBV7-2	TRBJ2-5	NA	many	CASSLLPLEETQYF	TGTGCCAGCAGCTTATTGCCCTTGGAGGAGACCCAGTACTTC
TRBV5-6	TRBJ2-1	NA	few	CASSPGGGSEQFF	TGTGCCAGCAGCCCGGGAGGGGGCAGTGAGCAGTTCTTC
TRBV7-2	TRBJ2-5	NA	many	CASSSTWGAGETQYF	TGTGCCAGCAGCTCAACTTGGGGGGCCGGGGAGACCCAGTACTTC
TRBV27	TRBJ2-7	NA	NA	CASSAKGLSYYEQYF	TGTGCCAGCAGCGCCAAAGGGTTATCGTACTACGAGCAGTACTTC
TRBV20-1	TRBJ2-7	NA	many	CSAHSIGTFSYEQYF	TGCAGTGCTCACTCCATTGGGACATTCTCCTACGAGCAGTACTTC
TRBV15	TRBJ1-6	NA	NA	CATGPENSPLHF	TGTGCCACTGGACCTGAGAATTCACCCCTCCACTTT
TRBV12-3/TRBV12-4	TRBJ1-1	NA	NA	CASSLTSEGTEAFF	TGTGCCAGCAGTCTGACATCTGAGGGGACTGAAGCTTTCTTT
TRBV6-4	TRBJ1-1	NA	NA	CASRDGETEAFF	TGTGCCAGCAGGGATGGGGAGACTGAAGCTTTCTTT
TRBV7-9	TRBJ1-1	NA	few	CASIPPRGGTEAFF	TGTGCCAGCATCCCACCCAGGGGTGGTACTGAAGCTTTCTTT
TRBV12-3/TRBV12-4	TRBJ2-7	NA	NA	CASSPGVGAAYEQYF	TGTGCCAGCAGCCCGGGGGTGGGGGCGGCCTACGAGCAGTACTTC
TRBV24-1	TRBJ2-3	NA	NA	CATSDLRDSEDTQYF	TGTGCCACCAGTGACCTCCGGGACTCCGAAGATACGCAGTATTTT
TRBV11-2	TRBJ2-3	TRBD1	few	CASSLDRALVADTQYF	TGTGCCAGCAGCTTGGACAGGGCTCTTGTCGCAGATACGCAGTATTTT
TRBV19	TRBJ2-3	TRBD1	few	CASRNRDRGRGDTQYF	TGTGCCAGTCGGAACCGGGACAGGGGGCGAGGAGATACGCAGTATTTT
TRBV7-8	TRBJ1-2	NA	many	CASSPTLESYGYTF	TGTGCCAGCAGCCCTACGCTGGAATCCTATGGCTACACCTTC
TRBV7-9	TRBJ2-3	NA	many	CASNTADTQYF	TGTGCCAGCAACACCGCAGATACGCAGTATTTT
TRBV7-6	TRBJ2-1	NA	NA	CASSLNPVDRQFF	TGTGCCAGCAGCTTAAACCCAGTCGACAGACAGTTCTTC
TRBV20-1	TRBJ2-7	NA	NA	CSARDPGLSYEQYF	TGCAGTGCTAGAGATCCCGGGCTAAGCTACGAGCAGTACTTC
TRBV19	TRBJ1-5	TRBD1	few	CASSIRQGNQPQHF	TGTGCCAGTAGTATAAGACAGGGTAACCAGCCCCAGCATTTT
TRBV9	TRBJ1-1	NA	NA	CASSQKLNTEAFF	TGTGCCAGCAGTCAAAAACTGAACACTGAAGCTTTCTTT
TRBV7-3	TRBJ2-3	TRBD2	once	CASSFFVGGAVEDTQYF	TGTGCCAGCAGCTTTTTCGTCGGGGGGGCCGTAGAAGATACGCAGTATTTT